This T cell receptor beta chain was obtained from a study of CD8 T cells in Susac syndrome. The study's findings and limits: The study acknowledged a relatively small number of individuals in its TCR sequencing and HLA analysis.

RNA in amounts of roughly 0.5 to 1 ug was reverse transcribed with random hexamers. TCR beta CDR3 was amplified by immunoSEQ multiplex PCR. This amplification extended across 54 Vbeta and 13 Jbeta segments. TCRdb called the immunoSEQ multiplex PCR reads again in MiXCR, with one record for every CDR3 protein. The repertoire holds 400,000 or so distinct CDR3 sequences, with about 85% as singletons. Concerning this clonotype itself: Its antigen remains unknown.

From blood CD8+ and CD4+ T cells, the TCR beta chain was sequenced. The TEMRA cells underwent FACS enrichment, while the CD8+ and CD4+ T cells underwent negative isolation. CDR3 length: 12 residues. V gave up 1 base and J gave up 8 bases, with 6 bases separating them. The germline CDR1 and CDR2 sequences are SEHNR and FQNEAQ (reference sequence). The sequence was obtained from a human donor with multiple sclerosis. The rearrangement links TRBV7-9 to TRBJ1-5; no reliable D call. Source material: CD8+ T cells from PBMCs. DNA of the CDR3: TGTGCCAGCAGCTTAGAAGGGAAGCCCCAGCATTTT. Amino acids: CASSLEGKPQHF.